Detailed here is one TCR beta chain. The antigen is undetermined. This entry belongs to a study of cytomegalovirus exposure and HLA in healthy donors. Study-level background: Unique TCRs numbering around 80 million, obtained from HLA-typed donors, made up an early data release. The Caucasian-associated ancestry cluster held roughly 78% of some 420 genotyped donors.

Overall study results and limits: Excluded: some indistinguishable V segments such as TRBV6-2 and TRBV6-3.

The V gene's germline CDR1 is SGDLS and CDR2 YYNGEE. The CDR3 extends over 14 amino acids. V lost 2 bases and J lost 6; bases outside the gene matches: 5. Vbeta (60) and Jbeta (13) primers were used in the PCR. The method was immunoSEQ multiplex PCR; TCRdb's version includes in-frame clones alone and lacks a portion of them. This table holds some 170,000 clones, about 65% found once. Donors were ostensibly healthy at sampling, although undocumented immune exposures were probable. This receptor was taken from a woman aged 25 to 39 in good health and CMV-seronegative. The chain carries TRBV9 and TRBJ2-7; TRBD2 matches at 10 bases. The specimen was PBMCs. CDR3 sequence reads: CASSVGAGGREQYF. In nucleotides, the CDR3 is TGTGCCAGCAGCGTCGGAGCGGGGGGGCGCGAGCAGTACTTC.